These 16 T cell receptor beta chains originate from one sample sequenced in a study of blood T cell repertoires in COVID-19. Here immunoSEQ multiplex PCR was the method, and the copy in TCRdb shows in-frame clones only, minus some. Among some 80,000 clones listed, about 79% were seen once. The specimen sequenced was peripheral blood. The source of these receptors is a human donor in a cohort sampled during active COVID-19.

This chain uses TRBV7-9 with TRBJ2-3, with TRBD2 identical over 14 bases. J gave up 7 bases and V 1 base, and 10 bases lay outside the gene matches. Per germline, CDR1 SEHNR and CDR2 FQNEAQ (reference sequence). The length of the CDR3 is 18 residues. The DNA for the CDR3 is TGTGCCAGCAGCTTAGTCGGACTAGCGGGGGGACCCGTATATACGCAGTATTTT. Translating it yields CASSLVGLAGGPVYTQYF. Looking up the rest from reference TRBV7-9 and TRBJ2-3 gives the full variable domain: DTGVSQNPRHKITKRGQNVTFRCDPISEHNRLYWYRQTLGQGPEFLTYFQNEAQLEKSRLLSDRFSAERPKGSFSTLEIQRTEQGDSAMYLCASSLVGLAGGPVYTQYFGPGTRLTVL.

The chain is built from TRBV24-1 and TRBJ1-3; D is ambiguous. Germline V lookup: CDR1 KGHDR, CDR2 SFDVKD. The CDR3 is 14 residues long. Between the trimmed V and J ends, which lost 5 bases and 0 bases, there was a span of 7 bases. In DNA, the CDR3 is TGTGCCACCAGTGGCGGGTCCTCTGGAAACACCATATATTTT. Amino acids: CATSGGSSGNTIYF.

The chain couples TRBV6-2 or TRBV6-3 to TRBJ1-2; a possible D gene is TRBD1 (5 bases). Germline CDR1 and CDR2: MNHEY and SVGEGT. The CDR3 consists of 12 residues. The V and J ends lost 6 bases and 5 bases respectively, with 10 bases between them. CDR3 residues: CASSGQVYGYTF. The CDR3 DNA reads TGTGCCAGCAGCGGACAAGTGTATGGCTACACCTTC.

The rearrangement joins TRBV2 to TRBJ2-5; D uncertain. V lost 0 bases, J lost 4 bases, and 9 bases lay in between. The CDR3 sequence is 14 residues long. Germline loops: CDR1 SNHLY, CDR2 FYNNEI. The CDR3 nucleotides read TGTGCCAGCAGTGAAGCCTGGGCGATAGAGACCCAGTACTTC. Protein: CASSEAWAIETQYF.

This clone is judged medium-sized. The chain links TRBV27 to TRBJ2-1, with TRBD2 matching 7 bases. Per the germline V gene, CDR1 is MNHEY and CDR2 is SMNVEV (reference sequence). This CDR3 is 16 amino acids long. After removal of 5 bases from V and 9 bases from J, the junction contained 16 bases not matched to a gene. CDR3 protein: CASSPIELAPVVEQFF. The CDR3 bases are TGTGCCAGCAGTCCTATAGAACTAGCGCCAGTCGTTGAGCAGTTCTTC.

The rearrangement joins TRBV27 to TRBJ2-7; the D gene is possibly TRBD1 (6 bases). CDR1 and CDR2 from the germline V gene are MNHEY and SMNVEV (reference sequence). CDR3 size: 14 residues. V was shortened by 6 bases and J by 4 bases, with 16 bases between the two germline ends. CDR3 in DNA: TGTGCCAGCAGCCACGGACAGAAACTATACGAGCAGTACTTC. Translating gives CASSHGQKLYEQYF.

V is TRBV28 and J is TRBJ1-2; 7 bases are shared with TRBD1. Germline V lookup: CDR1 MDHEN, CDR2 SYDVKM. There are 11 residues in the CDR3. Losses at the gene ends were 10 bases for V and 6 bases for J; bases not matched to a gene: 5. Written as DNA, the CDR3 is TGTGCCACTAACAGGGGTGATGGCTACACCTTC. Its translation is CATNRGDGYTF.

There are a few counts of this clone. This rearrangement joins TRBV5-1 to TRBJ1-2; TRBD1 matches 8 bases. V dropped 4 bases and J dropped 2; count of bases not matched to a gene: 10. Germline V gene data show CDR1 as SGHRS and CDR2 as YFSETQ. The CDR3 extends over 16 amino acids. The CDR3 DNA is TGCGCCAGCAGCCTTCGTCCCGGGACAGGCAACTATGGCTACACCTTC. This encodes CASSLRPGTGNYGYTF.

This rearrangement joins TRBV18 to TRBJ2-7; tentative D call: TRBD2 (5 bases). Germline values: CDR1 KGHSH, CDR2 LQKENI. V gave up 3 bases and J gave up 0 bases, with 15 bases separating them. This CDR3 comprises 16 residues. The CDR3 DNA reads TGTGCCAGCTCACCCCGTCCGGGATTCAGCTCCTACGAGCAGTACTTC. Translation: CASSPRPGFSSYEQYF. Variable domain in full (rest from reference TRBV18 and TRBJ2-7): NAGVMQNPRHLVRRRGQEARLRCSPMKGHSHVYWYRQLPEEGLKFMVYLQKENIIDESGMPKERFSAEFPKEGPSILRIQQVVRGDSAAYFCASSPRPGFSSYEQYFGPGTRLTVT.

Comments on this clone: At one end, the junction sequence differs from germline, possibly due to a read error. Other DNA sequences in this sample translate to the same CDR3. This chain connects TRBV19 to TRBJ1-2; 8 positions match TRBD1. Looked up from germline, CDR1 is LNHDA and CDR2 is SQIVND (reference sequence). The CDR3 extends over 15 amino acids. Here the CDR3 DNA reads TGCGCCAGTAGTGTCGGACAGGGCTGGGACTATGGCTACACCTTC. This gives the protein CASSVGQGWDYGYTF. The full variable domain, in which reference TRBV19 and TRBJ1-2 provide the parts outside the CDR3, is DGGITQSPKYLFRKEGQNVTLSCEQNLNHDAMYWYRQDPGQGLRLIYYSQIVNDFQKGDIAEGYSVSREKKESFPLTVTSAQKNPTAFYLCASSVGQGWDYGYTFGSGTRLTVV.

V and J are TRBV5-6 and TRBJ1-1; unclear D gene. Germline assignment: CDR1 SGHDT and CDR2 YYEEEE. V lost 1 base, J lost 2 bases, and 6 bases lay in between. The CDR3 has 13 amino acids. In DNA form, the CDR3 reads TGTGCCAGCAGCTTGTTTATAAACACTGAAGCTTTCTTT. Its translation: CASSLFINTEAFF.

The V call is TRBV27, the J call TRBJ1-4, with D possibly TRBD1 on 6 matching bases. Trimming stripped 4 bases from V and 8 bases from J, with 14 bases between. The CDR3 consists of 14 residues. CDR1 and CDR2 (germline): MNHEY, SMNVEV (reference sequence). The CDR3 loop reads CASSYQGSSEKLFF. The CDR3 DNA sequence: TGTGCCAGCAGTTATCAGGGGTCTTCCGAAAAACTGTTTTTT.

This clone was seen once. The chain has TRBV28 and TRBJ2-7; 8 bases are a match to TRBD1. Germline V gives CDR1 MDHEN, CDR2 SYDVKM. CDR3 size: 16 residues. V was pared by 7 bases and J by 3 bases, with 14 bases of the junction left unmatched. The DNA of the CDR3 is TGTGCCAGCACCCAAGGGGGGACAGGCGCCTTCTACGAGCAGTACTTC. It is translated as CASTQGGTGAFYEQYF. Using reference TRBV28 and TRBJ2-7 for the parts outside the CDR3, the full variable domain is DVKVTQSSRYLVKRTGEKVFLECVQDMDHENMFWYRQDPGLGLRLIYFSYDVKMKEKGDIPEGYSVSREKKERFSLILESASTNQTSMYLCASTQGGTGAFYEQYFGPGTRLTVT.

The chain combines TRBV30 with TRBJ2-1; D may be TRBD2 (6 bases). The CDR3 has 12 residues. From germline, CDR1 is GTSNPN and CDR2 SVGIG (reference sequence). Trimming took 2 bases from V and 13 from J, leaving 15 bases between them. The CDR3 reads CAWSILGGPQFF. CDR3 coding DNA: TGTGCCTGGAGTATACTGGGAGGCCCTCAGTTCTTC.

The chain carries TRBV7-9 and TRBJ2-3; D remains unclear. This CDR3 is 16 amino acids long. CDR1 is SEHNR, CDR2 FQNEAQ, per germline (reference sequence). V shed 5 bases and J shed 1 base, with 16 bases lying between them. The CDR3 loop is CASSLPELLGTDTQYF. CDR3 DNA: TGTGCCAGCAGCCTTCCTGAGCTTCTAGGCACAGATACGCAGTATTTT.

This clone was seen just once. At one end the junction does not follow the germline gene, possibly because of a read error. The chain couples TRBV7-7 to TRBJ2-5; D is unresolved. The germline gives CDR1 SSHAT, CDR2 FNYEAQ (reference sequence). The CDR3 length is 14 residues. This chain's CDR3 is CASSLGINQETQYF. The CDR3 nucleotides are TGTGCTAGCAGCTTAGGTATTAACCAAGAGACCCAGTACTTC.